The rows below give T cell receptor beta chains drawn from one sample of a study of blood T cell repertoires in COVID-19. The data were produced by immunoSEQ multiplex PCR, yet TCRdb's version contains in-frame clones alone and is incomplete. The sample holds about 170,000 clones, over 80% seen once. Sequenced material: PBMCs or T cells enriched from blood (not recorded which). The receptors were sampled from a woman aged 45 to 65 who had recovered from COVID-19. The CDR3 runs from the conserved cysteine through the conserved F or W. A D gene is named only where the DNA matches it firmly. Rows may omit the clone size; those that give it use once, few, many or a size class.

clone size,D gene,V gene,J gene,CDR3 DNA,CDR3 protein
.,.,TRBV27,TRBJ1-2,TGTGCCAGCAGCTTATCCCCCAGAAACTATGGCTACACCTTC,CASSLSPRNYGYTF
.,TRBD1,TRBV19,TRBJ1-3,TGTGCCAGTAGACGGGGACAGGGATCGGGAAACACCATATATTTT,CASRRGQGSGNTIYF
few,.,TRBV15,TRBJ1-2,TGTGCCACCAGTCCGGAGTGGGGGCGCGAATATGGCTACACCTTC,CATSPEWGREYGYTF
once,.,TRBV10-3,TRBJ1-1,TGTGCCATCAGTGTGAAGGACATGAACACTGAAGCTTTCTTT,CAISVKDMNTEAFF
.,.,TRBV10-3,TRBJ1-1,TGTGCCATCAGTGGGGGTGGCGGGACTGAAGCTTTCTTT,CAISGGGGTEAFF
.,.,TRBV7-9,TRBJ1-2,TGTGCCAGCAGCCCGACAGTAAACTATGGCTACACCTTC,CASSPTVNYGYTF
once,.,TRBV9,TRBJ1-6,TGTGCCAGCAGCGTAACCGCCGCGACTCAGGGCCCCCTCCACTTT,CASSVTAATQGPLHF
.,.,TRBV20-1,TRBJ1-2,TGCAGTGCTAGTAGAGAGGCAGGGCTCTATGGCTACACCTTC,CSASREAGLYGYTF
few,TRBD1,TRBV28,TRBJ1-5,TGTGCCAGCAGGGGACAGGGGCCCAATCAGCCCCAGCATTTT,CASRGQGPNQPQHF
.,.,TRBV7-9,TRBJ1-4,TGTGCCAGCAGCTTAGAGGTACGGGGAATACTGTTTTTT,CASSLEVRGILFF
.,.,TRBV9,TRBJ1-6,TGTGCCAGCAGCGCCCGACTATATAATTCACCCCTCCACTTT,CASSARLYNSPLHF
.,TRBD1,TRBV19,TRBJ1-1,TGTGCCAGTAGTCTCGGGACAGGGGCTCCTCAGGGCACTGAAGCTTTCTTT,CASSLGTGAPQGTEAFF
.,TRBD2,TRBV7-2,TRBJ2-2,TGTGCCAGCAGCAGGACTAGCAACACCGGGGAGCTGTTTTTT,CASSRTSNTGELFF
.,TRBD2,TRBV3-1/TRBV3-2,TRBJ2-1,TGTGCCAGCAGGGGGACTAGCGGGAGCTACAATGAGCAGTTCTTC,CASRGTSGSYNEQFF
.,TRBD1,TRBV5-1,TRBJ1-6,TGCGCCAGCAGCAGCAGGACAGGGGAGCCACCCCTCCACTTT,CASSSRTGEPPLHF
.,TRBD1,TRBV18,TRBJ1-6,TGTGCCAGCTCACCCGGACAGGTCGGAAATTCACCCCTCCACTTT,CASSPGQVGNSPLHF
.,.,TRBV7-2,TRBJ1-6,TGTGCCAGCAGCTTAGTAGGTGCCCCAGGGTCACCCCTCCACTTT,CASSLVGAPGSPLHF
.,TRBD2,TRBV7-9,TRBJ2-3,TGTGCCAGCACGAAAGGGACTAGCGGGGGCACAGATACGCAGTATTTT,CASTKGTSGGTDTQYF
.,.,TRBV3-1/TRBV3-2,TRBJ1-5,TGTGCCGCGGGCGGGACCACCTACGATCAGCCCCAGCATTTT,CAAGGTTYDQPQHF
.,.,TRBV7-8,TRBJ2-3,TGTGCCAGCAGCCTGCGAGCAGATACGCAGTATTTT,CASSLRADTQYF
.,TRBD2,TRBV14,TRBJ2-1,TGTGCCAGCAGCCAAGTAGCGGGAGGGTATAGTGAGCAGTTCTTC,CASSQVAGGYSEQFF
.,.,TRBV27,TRBJ2-2,TGTGCCAGCACTTCTGATACAAGGGGCGATGGGGCCGGGGAGCTGTTTTTT,CASTSDTRGDGAGELFF
.,.,TRBV2,TRBJ1-5,TGTGCCAGCAGTGATTCCCTGGGACCGTGGGGGGGGGCCCAGCATTTT,CASSDSLGPWGGAQHF
.,.,TRBV11-2,TRBJ1-1,TGTGCCAGCAGCCTTACAGGGAGAACTGAAGCTTTCTTT,CASSLTGRTEAFF
once,TRBD1,TRBV28,TRBJ1-2,TGTGCCAGCAGTGTACCGGGACAGGGGGCCTATGGCTACACCTTC,CASSVPGQGAYGYTF
.,.,TRBV6-6,TRBJ2-3,TGTGCCAGCACCCCCCGCGCGGGTTCGGAGGGTACGCAGTATTTT,CASTPRAGSEGTQYF
.,.,TRBV12-3/TRBV12-4,TRBJ1-3,TGTGCCAGCAGTCTTTATGGAAACACCATATATTTT,CASSLYGNTIYF
once,.,TRBV6-6,TRBJ1-5,TGTGCCAGCAGTCCCGGGGTATATGGATATAGCAATCAGCCCCAGCATTTT,CASSPGVYGYSNQPQHF
.,.,TRBV9,TRBJ1-2,TGTGCCAGCAGCGTAGCAGGGGACGGCTACACCTTC,CASSVAGDGYTF
.,TRBD1,TRBV6-4,TRBJ2-2,TGTGCCAGCAGTACCGGGACAGACACCGGGGAGCTGTTTTTT,CASSTGTDTGELFF
.,.,TRBV4-3,TRBJ2-3,TGCGCCAGCAGCCAAGATTTGGCTTGGGGCCATTTGGATACGCAGTATTTT,CASSQDLAWGHLDTQYF
.,.,TRBV5-5,TRBJ1-5,TGTGCCAGCAGCGCGGAACAGGGATATAGCAATCAGCCCCAGCATTTT,CASSAEQGYSNQPQHF
.,.,TRBV2,TRBJ2-4,TGTGCCAGCAGGAGGGAGATCCTAGCCAAAAACATTCAGTACTTC,CASRREILAKNIQYF
once,.,TRBV10-3,TRBJ1-1,TGTGCCATCAGTGAGCTGACAACTGGAGCTTTCTTT,CAISELTTGAFF
.,.,TRBV6-5,TRBJ1-2,TGTGCCAGCACTCTCAGGGTGGGCTATGGCTACACCTTC,CASTLRVGYGYTF
.,.,TRBV6-6,TRBJ1-1,TGTGCCAGCAGTTACCCGGGACAGAACACTGAAGCTTTCTTT,CASSYPGQNTEAFF
.,.,TRBV5-5,TRBJ1-2,TGTGCCAGCAGCCCAGGGGTGGCCTATGGCTACACCTTC,CASSPGVAYGYTF
.,.,TRBV6-4,TRBJ1-2,TGTGCCAGCAGTGACTCGATGCAGGCTAACGGTGGCTACACCTTC,CASSDSMQANGGYTF
.,.,TRBV5-1,TRBJ2-1,TGCGCCAGCAGCTTGGGACTAGTTTCGAGCAATGAGCAGTTCTTC,CASSLGLVSSNEQFF
.,.,TRBV18,TRBJ1-2,TGTGCCAGCTCGCCCCGGGAGATAGTCGATGGCTACACCTTC,CASSPREIVDGYTF
.,TRBD2,TRBV5-1,TRBJ2-5,TGCGCCAGCAGGGCCGGGACTAGCGGGGGAAGCCAAGAGACCCAGTACTTC,CASRAGTSGGSQETQYF
.,.,TRBV29-1,TRBJ2-1,TGCAGCGTTGAAGAATGGGGGGGCGCCGGGAATGAGCAGTTCTTC,CSVEEWGGAGNEQFF
once,.,TRBV30,TRBJ1-5,TGTGCCTGGGGGCCCGGACTGAGCAATCAGCCCCAGCATTTT,CAWGPGLSNQPQHF
.,TRBD2,TRBV27,TRBJ2-3,TGTGCCAGCAGTCCCTGGACTAGCGGGAGGGATGGCGATACGCAGTATTTT,CASSPWTSGRDGDTQYF
once,.,TRBV7-9,TRBJ2-4,TGTGCCAGCAGCTTAGTGGGCACCTCCGTGGCCAAAAACATTCAGTACTTC,CASSLVGTSVAKNIQYF
.,.,TRBV18,TRBJ2-5,TGTGCCAGCTCACCAGTTGTAGCAATGGAGACCCAGTACTTC,CASSPVVAMETQYF
.,.,TRBV4-1,TRBJ2-5,TGCGCCAGCAGCCAGTTGGCCAGAGAGACCCAGTACTTC,CASSQLARETQYF
.,.,TRBV10-2,TRBJ2-3,TGCGCCAGCAGTGGGGGGACTCTCCAGTCGGCAGATACGCAGTATTTT,CASSGGTLQSADTQYF
.,.,TRBV30,TRBJ1-3,TGTGCCTGGGACTTCTCTGACTCTGGAAACACCATATATTTT,CAWDFSDSGNTIYF
.,.,TRBV5-4,TRBJ2-2,TGTGCCAGCAGCTTAAGCAGGGGCGCATTAACCGGGGAGCTGTTTTTT,CASSLSRGALTGELFF
.,.,TRBV5-1,TRBJ2-3,TGCGCCAGCAGCCCTGCAGGATTCACAGATACGCAGTATTTT,CASSPAGFTDTQYF
.,TRBD2,TRBV6-6,TRBJ2-5,TGTGCCAGCAGCCCCGGGCTAGCGGGGAGAAGGTTCCCGGAGCAAGAGACCCAGTACTTC,CASSPGLAGRRFPEQETQYF
once,TRBD2,TRBV11-2,TRBJ2-2,TGTGCCAGCAGCTTAGCGTTCCGCGGGGGCGGGGAGCTGTTTTTT,CASSLAFRGGGELFF
.,TRBD1,TRBV10-1,TRBJ2-5,TGCGCCAGCAGTAGGACAGGTCAAGAGACCCAGTACTTC,CASSRTGQETQYF
.,.,TRBV9,TRBJ1-5,TGTGCCAGCAGCGTTGAGGCGGGGGGGCCCCAGCATTTT,CASSVEAGGPQHF
.,TRBD1,TRBV7-9,TRBJ2-5,TGTGCCAGCAGCCTTAGGGTGGACAGGGCCGTGGAGACCCAGTACTTC,CASSLRVDRAVETQYF
once,.,TRBV7-8,TRBJ1-2,TGTGCCAGCAGCTTCGACTGGGAGGGTAACTATGGCTACACCTTC,CASSFDWEGNYGYTF
.,TRBD1,TRBV29-1,TRBJ2-3,TGCAGCGTTGAGGGGGCCGGGACAGCCTTCACAGATACGCAGTATTTT,CSVEGAGTAFTDTQYF
.,TRBD1,TRBV5-4,TRBJ1-6,TGTGCCAGCAGCTTGCCGGGACAGGGACTGGAGGGACCCCTCCACTTT,CASSLPGQGLEGPLHF
.,.,TRBV3-1/TRBV3-2,TRBJ2-1,TGTGCCAGCAGCCAAGATTTGGGCGCTGTGGATGAGCAGTTCTTC,CASSQDLGAVDEQFF